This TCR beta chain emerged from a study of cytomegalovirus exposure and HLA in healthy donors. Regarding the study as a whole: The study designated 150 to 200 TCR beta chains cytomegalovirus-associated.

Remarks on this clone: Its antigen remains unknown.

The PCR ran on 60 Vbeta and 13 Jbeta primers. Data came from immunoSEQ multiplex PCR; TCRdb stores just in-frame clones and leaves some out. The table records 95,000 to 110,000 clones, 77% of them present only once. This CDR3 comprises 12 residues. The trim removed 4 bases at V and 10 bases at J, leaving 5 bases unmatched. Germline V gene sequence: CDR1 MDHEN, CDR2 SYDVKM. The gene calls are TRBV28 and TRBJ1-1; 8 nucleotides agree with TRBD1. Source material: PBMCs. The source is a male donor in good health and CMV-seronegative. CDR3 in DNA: TGTGCCAGCAGTTCTTGGACAGGGATAGCTTTCTTT. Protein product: CASSSWTGIAFF.